This T cell receptor beta chain was identified during a study of neurological immune-mediated disorders. The sorted libraries took under 1.2 million CD4+ or CD8+ T cells. The method for making cDNA was 5'RACE, and it used 10-nucleotide random UMIs. TCRdb fed the 5' RACE reads into MiXCR, producing one record per CDR3 protein. The profile shows more than 30,000 distinct CDR3 sequences, about 3.8% of them singletons. V was shortened by 3 bases and J by 9 bases, with 9 bases between the two germline ends. The germline CDR1 and CDR2 sequences are KGHSH and LQKENI. The CDR3 spans 12 residues. This chain links TRBV18 with TRBJ2-1, with no clear D. This TCR was recovered from a woman between 40 and 55 years old in good health. The sequencing input was CD4+ T cells from blood. The CDR3 reads CASSPQGIEQFF. The CDR3 DNA follows: TGTGCCAGCTCACCCCAAGGGATTGAGCAGTTCTTC.